This passage covers 3 T cell receptor beta chains from one sample sequenced in a study of blood T cells in healthy people across ages. Sample-barcoded 5' priming and a J-beta primer mix drove a second PCR of about 6 to 12 cycles. TCRdb redid the calling of the 5' RACE reads with MiXCR, one entry per CDR3 protein. Here the sample spans about 1.4 million distinct CDR3 sequences, almost 60% being singletons. The material sequenced was blood. These receptors were collected from a young man in good health.

This chain uses TRBV3-1 with TRBJ2-4, with D tentatively TRBD1 (5 bases). The J call may be wrong; the DNA end is better matched by TRBJ2-7. The CDR3 totals 17 residues. CDR1 and CDR2 from the germline V gene are LGHDT and YNNKEL (reference sequence). The CDR3 DNA follows: TGTGCCAGCAGCCAAGATAGGGGAAGGAGTTCGACCTACGAGCAGTACTTC. It codes for CASSQDRGRSSTYEQYF.

This clonotype was counted between two and nine times. J is TRBJ2-1 and V is TRBV7-9, with D perhaps TRBD1 (5 bases). V was clipped by 2 bases and J by 8 bases, with 7 bases between them. CDR1 SEHNR and CDR2 FQNEAQ come from the germline V gene (reference sequence). This CDR3 contains 12 residues. The CDR3 protein is CASSLTRDEQFF. The CDR3 region has the DNA TGTGCCAGCAGCTTAACCAGGGATGAGCAGTTCTTC.

This clonotype was seen a handful of times. This chain joins TRBV29-1 and TRBJ1-2; D ambiguous. The CDR3 length is 12 residues. Germline V lookup: CDR1 SQVTM, CDR2 ANQGSEA. Trimming cost V 6 bases and J 2 bases, with 10 bases left between them. The CDR3 DNA is TGCAGCGTAGTCGACATGAACTATGGCTACACCTTC. It translates to CSVVDMNYGYTF.